This note documents a single T cell receptor beta chain sequence. The target of this receptor is not known. No base quality values were provided; no much bigger clone lies one nucleotide off. This record comes from a study of cytomegalovirus exposure and HLA in healthy donors (dated by TCRdb to 2016 to 2017). Context from the whole study: An earlier analysis of about 560 of the donors reported 250 to 300 Gb of sequence data and around 100 million unique TCR beta sequences obtained from about 170 million T cells. Approximately 300 gigabases of sequencing data and tens of millions of unique TCR sequences were included in an early release covering 500 to 750 HLA-typed donors. Of the 300 to 400 genotyped donors, roughly 85% fell in the genetic ancestry cluster associated with self-reported Caucasian donors. The study was designed to test whether signatures of past pathogen exposure could be identified by cataloging public T cell receptors. The study profiled the T cell repertoires of 550 to 700 subjects by immunosequencing and related them to cytomegalovirus serostatus. A separate validation cohort of 90 to 150 different subjects was used in addition to the roughly 670-subject first cohort. To predict cytomegalovirus infection status, the study brought together high-throughput TCR immunosequencing, statistical association of individual TCRs with disease status, and machine learning. In a later analysis, previously published TCR beta repertoires from more than 500 donors were re-analyzed and high-resolution HLA genotyping was added so that TCR occurrence patterns could be studied. The later analysis used no new phenotypic data to find candidate immune exposures, relying instead on TCR beta sequences and their occurrence across donors. An earlier analysis of approximately 630 of the donors applied high-throughput TCR beta sequencing to assess whether each TCR beta V gene segment acted as functional or pseudogenic. Donor age, sex, ethnicity and CMV serostatus were compiled together with the repertoire data. Genome-wide SNP genotypes for about three fifths of the 666 donors were used in a later genetic analysis, which treated that subset as a discovery cohort. All discovery cohort repertoires had been generated on a single sequencing platform. HLA typing included class I and class II loci at four-digit resolution. Typing coverage differed by locus: A, B, C, DRB1 and DQB1 were typed in roughly 620-630 donors, DQA1 in about 550, DPA1 in around 610, and DPB1 in around 490. Four to six DR-DQ haplotypes were handled as single units for association and clustering, since linkage in the cohort was strong. Across some 400 genotyped donors of the cohort, an average of approximately 200,000 unique TCR beta nucleotide sequences per donor were sequenced, and 15% to 20% of those sequences were non-productive. Beyond this particular receptor, the publication reports: A later analysis reported that several top co-occurrence clusters appeared linked to parvovirus B19, influenza, CMV and Epstein-Barr virus. In a later analysis, over 15,000 TCR beta sequences were associated with specific HLA alleles at a false discovery rate of 0.05. In both the original and validation cohorts, the classifier was reported to diagnose cytomegalovirus status with high specificity and sensitivity. HLA typing was unavailable for some donors at each locus, so association tests used only the typed subset. When HLA alleles, especially DR and DQ, strongly co-occurred, TCR associations were difficult to assign to individual alleles. In this cohort, only TCR beta chains were sequenced, and detectable features were limited by the absence of alpha or paired-chain data. Because counts were too low, under 20 rarely observed V segments, including chromosome 9 orphons, were left out of the earlier analysis of approximately 500 of the donors. A group of highly shared sequence variants was considered likely to be a technical artifact of the sequencing pipeline. Linkage disequilibrium might explain the correlated functional status among segregating V segments, but an unknown experimental factor could not be excluded. In a later genetic analysis, fewer N-insertions in productive TCRs were reported among donors in an Asian-associated ancestry cluster than the roughly 700-donor mean. A further reported finding was that TCR beta sequences accurately predicted the HLA-A and HLA-B alleles for most subjects in the first cohort. Three of the identified cytomegalovirus-associated TCR beta chains were confirmed in vitro to be specific for cytomegalovirus antigens. In a later analysis, most CMV-associated TCR beta chains were found to appear HLA-restricted, with HLA associations seemingly driven largely by CMV exposure. The only immune exposure information available for the cohort was CMV serostatus. An association between a missense DCLRE1C variant and V-gene and J-gene trimming of TCR beta chains was found in a later genetic analysis and replicated in an independent cohort. Sequencing depth was assumed to be roughly uniform across donors in the presence/absence analyses, though that assumption may not hold. In a later analysis, TCR association rates were found to vary across HLA loci, with the most associated TCRs seen for DRB1 alleles and the fewest for HLA-C alleles. According to the authors, the approach could potentially be generalized to other disease states and immunological phenotypes. Compared with equally common non-associated chains, HLA-associated TCR beta chains in a later analysis were more clonally expanded and had lower generation probabilities. The study listed 150 to 200 TCR beta chains as associated with cytomegalovirus. An earlier analysis of some 590 of the donors showed that most TCR beta V segments appeared in productive rearrangements either about 87% or about 30% of the time, which broadly matched IMGT annotations. Most TCR sequences were seen in very few donors, while some public TCRs were found in many individuals.

The cohort comprised some 680 healthy bone marrow donors. Cohort members were all nominally healthy when sampled, although unrecorded immune exposures were likely present. The donor tested CMV seropositive, placing the donor among the 250 to 350 seropositive members of the cohort. A peripheral blood sample was provided by each donor, and peripheral blood mononuclear cells were used for TCR beta sequencing. The Qiagen DNeasy Blood Extraction Kit was used to extract genomic DNA from the blood cell samples. Libraries were prepared through the immunoSEQ multiplex PCR assay. The multiplex PCR relied on a mix of 60 forward primers for TCR Vbeta segments and 13 reverse primers for TCR Jbeta segments. A multiplex PCR assay on genomic DNA amplified the CDR3 region of rearranged TCR beta genes. The Illumina HiSeq System was used to sequence the amplified TCR beta libraries as 87-base-pair reads. As for the original processing: A later analysis tallied tens of millions of unique TCR beta chains across the 610 or so repertoires, and about 10 million of those chains were shared by two or more donors. To remove PCR and sequencing errors, raw reads were error-corrected and collapsed into unique sequences using a nearest-neighbor algorithm that merged closely related sequences. Alignment of CDR3 sequences to IMGT reference sequences was used to assign V, D and J gene segments. For a sequence to be retained, a match of at least six nucleotides to both a V gene segment and a J gene segment was required. A rearrangement counted as productive if the CDR3 had no stop codons and remained in frame with V and J, and every other rearrangement counted as non-productive. Following IMGT convention, CDR3 was defined as the stretch from the second conserved V-encoded cysteine up to the conserved J-encoded phenylalanine. In an earlier analysis of around 640 of the donors, sequences lacking an unambiguous match to a single V gene segment were excluded. An earlier analysis of about 600 of the donors called V segments functional above 56.7% productive rearrangements and segregating when the between-donor standard deviation exceeded 5%. A statistical classification framework was built for diagnosing cytomegalovirus status from the catalog of TCR beta chain sequences. In a later analysis, TCR nucleotide sequences were compared against IMGT/GENE-DB human TR gene sequences so that V and J genes could be assigned. A later analysis assigned CDR3 sequences and most-parsimonious VDJ recombination scenarios with the TCRdist pipeline. In a later analysis, every TCR beta chain was defined by the combination of its CDR3 amino acid sequence and its V-gene family, and reads without a unique V-gene family were dropped. A later analysis removed 592 highly shared, low-generation-probability nucleotide sequences to deal with suspected cross-contamination and a sequencing artifact. In a later analysis, a clonal expansion index for each public chain was calculated from normalized within-repertoire ranks of inferred template counts. Generation probabilities in a later analysis came from a VDJ recombination model fitted to out-of-frame rearrangements, and those results were checked against IGoR. Hypergeometric tests were used in a later analysis to score TCR-TCR, TCR-HLA and TCR-CMV co-occurrence, with a repertoire-size bias correction applied to the TCR pairs. To estimate false discovery rates, a later analysis permuted the HLA or CMV assignments 20 times. In a later analysis, co-occurring TCRs were grouped with DBSCAN, and TCRdist sequence similarity was added when clustering was performed within HLA-allele-positive subsets. For co-occurrence clustering, repertoires with fewer than 30,000 or more than 120,000 public chains were excluded, along with 5 or 6 repertoires with anomalous nucleotide sharing. Imported from immuneACCESS, the table was reduced by TCRdb to in-frame sequences with V and J called. These copies leave out some clones; in studies compared against another copy, an unresolved V gene accounts for under half, and the cause of the remainder is not known. The V and J calls and the clone size are those of that table, but D and trimming were determined from the DNA. The sample includes more than 80,000 clones, with over 75% observed a single time. The ten largest make up roughly 1.1% of the sample.

The sequence was obtained from a girl aged 2-10 years in good health and CMV-seropositive. The specimen sequenced was PBMCs.

The DNA sequence is as follows: TGTGCCAGCAGCCAATTTTGGACTGGAACCGGGGAGCTGTTTTTT. This is translated as CASSQFWTGTGELFF. The chain employs TRBV14 and TRBJ2-2; TRBD2 could be the D gene, as 5 bases match. Including cysteine and phenylalanine, the CDR3 has 15 amino acids. The kept DNA is CDR3 alone, 45 bases in frame from the first base. V is clipped by 2 bases and J by 5 bases, and the sequence between their germline boundaries is 12 bases long. CDR1 and CDR2 (SGHDN, FVKESK) derive from the germline V gene.